There are a few counts of the clone carrying this T cell receptor (beta chain). TCRdb recomputed calls from the 5' RACE reads with MiXCR, one row per CDR3 protein. The sample records about 340,000 distinct CDR3 sequences, over 12% being singletons. The data belong to a study of CD8 T cells in ankylosing spondylitis. This CDR3 spans 11 amino acids. CDR1 and CDR2 from the germline V gene are SGDLS and YYNGEE. Trimming shortened V by 2 bases and J by 6 bases, and 3 bases separated the two germline ends. This receptor was obtained from a male donor with ankylosing spondylitis or in good health (not recorded which). The gene calls are TRBV9 and TRBJ2-1; D remains ambiguous. The sequenced sample was blood, either unsorted or a sorted T cell fraction (not recorded which). The CDR3 DNA sequence: TGTGCCAGCAGCGTTCGCAATGAGCAGTTCTTC. This encodes CASSVRNEQFF.